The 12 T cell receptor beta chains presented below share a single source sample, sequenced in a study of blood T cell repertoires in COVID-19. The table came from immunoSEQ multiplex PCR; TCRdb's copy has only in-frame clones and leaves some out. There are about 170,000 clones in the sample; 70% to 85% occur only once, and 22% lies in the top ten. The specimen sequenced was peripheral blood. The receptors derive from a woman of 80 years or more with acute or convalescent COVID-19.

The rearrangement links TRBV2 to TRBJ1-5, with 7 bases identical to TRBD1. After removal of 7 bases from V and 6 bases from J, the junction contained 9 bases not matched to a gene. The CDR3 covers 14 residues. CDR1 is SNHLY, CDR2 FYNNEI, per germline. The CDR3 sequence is CASTDTTGVQPQHF. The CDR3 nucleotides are TGTGCCAGCACTGATACCACAGGGGTTCAGCCCCAGCATTTT. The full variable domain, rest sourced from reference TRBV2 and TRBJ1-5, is EPEVTQTPSHQVTQMGQEVILRCVPISNHLYFYWYRQILGQKVEFLVSFYNNEISEKSEIFDDQFSVERPDGSNFTLKIRSTKLEDSAMYFCASTDTTGVQPQHFGDGTRLSIL.

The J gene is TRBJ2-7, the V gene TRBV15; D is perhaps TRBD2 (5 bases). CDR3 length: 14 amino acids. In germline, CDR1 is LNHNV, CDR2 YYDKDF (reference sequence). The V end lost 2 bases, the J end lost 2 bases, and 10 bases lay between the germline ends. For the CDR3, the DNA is TGTGCCACCAGCAGAAACAGCGGTCCCTACGAGCAGTACTTC. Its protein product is CATSRNSGPYEQYF.

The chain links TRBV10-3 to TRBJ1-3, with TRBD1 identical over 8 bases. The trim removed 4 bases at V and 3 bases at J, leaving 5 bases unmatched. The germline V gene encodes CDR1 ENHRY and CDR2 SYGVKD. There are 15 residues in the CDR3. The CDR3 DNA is TGTGCCATCAGTGGAGACAGGGGCTTTGGAAACACCATATATTTT. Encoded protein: CAISGDRGFGNTIYF.

The CDR3 DNA sequence: TGTGCCAGCAGCTTGGGGTCGCGGCTTAACCAGCCCCAGCATTTT. Translation gives CASSLGSRLNQPQHF. This chain joins TRBV5-8 and TRBJ1-5, with no clear D. Deletions cut 0 bases from V and 7 bases from J, with 14 bases between. The CDR3 covers 15 residues. CDR1 is SGHTS and CDR2 is YDEGEE in the germline V gene.

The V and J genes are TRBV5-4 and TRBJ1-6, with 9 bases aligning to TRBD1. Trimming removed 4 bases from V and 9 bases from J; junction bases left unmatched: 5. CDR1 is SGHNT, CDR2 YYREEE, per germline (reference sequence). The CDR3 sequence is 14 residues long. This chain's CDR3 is CASSDRTGVSPLHF. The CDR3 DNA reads TGTGCCAGCAGCGATAGGACAGGGGTTTCACCCCTCCACTTT.

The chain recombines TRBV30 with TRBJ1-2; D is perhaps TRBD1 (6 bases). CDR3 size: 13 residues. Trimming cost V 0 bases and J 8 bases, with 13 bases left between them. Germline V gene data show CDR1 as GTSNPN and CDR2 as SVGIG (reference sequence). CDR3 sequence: CAWSVGTGFGYTF. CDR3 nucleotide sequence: TGTGCCTGGAGTGTGGGTACAGGGTTCGGCTACACCTTC.

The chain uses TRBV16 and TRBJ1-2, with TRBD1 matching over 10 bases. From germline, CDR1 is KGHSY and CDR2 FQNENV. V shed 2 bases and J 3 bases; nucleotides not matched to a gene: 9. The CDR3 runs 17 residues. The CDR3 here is CASSQTGTGESDYGYTF. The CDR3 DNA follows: TGTGCCAGCAGCCAAACCGGGACAGGGGAATCGGACTATGGCTACACCTTC.

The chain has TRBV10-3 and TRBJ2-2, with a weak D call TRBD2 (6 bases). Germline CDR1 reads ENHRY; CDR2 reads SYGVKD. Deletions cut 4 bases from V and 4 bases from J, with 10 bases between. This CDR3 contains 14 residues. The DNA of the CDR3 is TGTGCCATCAGTGTAACTAGCAGCACCGGGGAGCTGTTTTTT. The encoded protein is CAISVTSSTGELFF.

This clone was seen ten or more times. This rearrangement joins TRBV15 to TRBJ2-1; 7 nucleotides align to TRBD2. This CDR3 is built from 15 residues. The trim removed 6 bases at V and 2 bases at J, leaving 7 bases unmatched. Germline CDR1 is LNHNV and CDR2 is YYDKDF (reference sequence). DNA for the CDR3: TGTGCCACCAGAGAGGGGCTAGCGGCCTACAATGAGCAGTTCTTC. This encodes CATREGLAAYNEQFF.

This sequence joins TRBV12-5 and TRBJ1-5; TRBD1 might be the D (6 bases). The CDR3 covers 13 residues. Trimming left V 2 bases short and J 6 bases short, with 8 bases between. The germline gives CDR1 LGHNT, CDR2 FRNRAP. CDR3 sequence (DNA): TGTGCTAGTGGTTTGCTAGGGGGTCAGCCCCAGCATTTT. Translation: CASGLLGGQPQHF.

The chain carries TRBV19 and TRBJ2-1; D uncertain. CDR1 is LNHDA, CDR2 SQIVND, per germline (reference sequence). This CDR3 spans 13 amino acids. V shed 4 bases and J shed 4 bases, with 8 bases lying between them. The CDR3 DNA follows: TGTGCCAGTAGTAGCACACGATACAATGAGCAGTTCTTC. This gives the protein CASSSTRYNEQFF.

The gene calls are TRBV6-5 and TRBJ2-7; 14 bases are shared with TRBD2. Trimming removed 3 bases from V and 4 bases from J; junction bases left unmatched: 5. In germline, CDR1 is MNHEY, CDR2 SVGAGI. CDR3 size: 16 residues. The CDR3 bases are TGTGCCAGCAGTTATGGGACTAGCGGGAGAGTGTACGAGCAGTACTTC. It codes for CASSYGTSGRVYEQYF.